The rows below give T cell receptor beta chains drawn from one sample of a study of memory CD4+ T cells and cytomegalovirus serostatus. Only in-frame clones appear in the TCRdb table, and some are missing; sequencing was by immunoSEQ multiplex PCR. The sample lists approximately 60,000 clones, over 65% occurring once. Source material: memory CD4+ T cells from blood. Receptors were obtained from an adult in good health and CMV-seropositive. The CDR3 runs from the conserved cysteine through the conserved F or W. The D gene is left open where the match is weak. Some rows have no size entry. The others give once, few or many, or a class for an expanded clone.

J gene,D gene,clone size,V gene,CDR3 protein,CDR3 DNA
TRBJ2-4,-,-,TRBV2,CASSPEDIQYF,TGTGCCAGCAGTCCTGAGGACATTCAGTACTTC
TRBJ1-3,-,-,TRBV2,CASQLGGSGNTIYF,TGTGCCAGCCAGCTGGGTGGCTCTGGAAACACCATATATTTT
TRBJ1-1,-,once,TRBV11-2,CASSFHLNTEAFF,TGTGCCAGCAGCTTCCATCTCAACACTGAAGCTTTCTTT
TRBJ1-1,-,-,TRBV19,CASSIPMGSLNTEAFF,TGTGCCAGTAGTATACCCATGGGCTCTTTGAACACTGAAGCTTTCTTT
TRBJ2-1,-,-,TRBV4-2,CASSQAGTRSYNEQFF,TGTGCCAGCAGCCAGGCCGGGACTCGATCATACAATGAGCAGTTCTTC
TRBJ2-7,TRBD2,few,TRBV11-3,CASSLVGTSDQPRTEQYF,TGTGCCAGCAGCTTAGTTGGGACTAGCGACCAGCCGCGAACCGAGCAGTACTTC
TRBJ2-5,-,-,TRBV7-2,CASSFQLGQETQYF,TGTGCCAGCAGCTTTCAGTTGGGGCAAGAGACCCAGTACTTC
TRBJ2-7,-,-,TRBV11-2,CASSSYSRSAYEQYF,TGTGCCAGCAGCTCCTACAGTAGATCGGCCTACGAGCAGTACTTC
TRBJ2-3,TRBD2,-,TRBV5-4,CASSQRTSDTDTQYF,TGTGCCAGCAGCCAGAGGACTAGCGACACAGATACGCAGTATTTT
TRBJ1-1,TRBD1,few,TRBV28,CASSPLGQGRGGTEAFF,TGTGCCAGCAGTCCCCTGGGACAGGGAAGGGGGGGGACTGAAGCTTTCTTT
TRBJ2-5,-,-,TRBV28,CASSPFYPGWGGFRETQYF,TGTGCCAGCAGTCCGTTCTACCCTGGCTGGGGCGGTTTTCGGGAGACCCAGTACTTC
TRBJ2-3,TRBD2,-,TRBV7-2,CASSSGLVWATDTQYF,TGTGCCAGCAGCTCGGGACTAGTATGGGCCACAGATACGCAGTATTTT
TRBJ1-3,-,-,TRBV12-1,CASSFPGFVGTIYF,TGTGCCAGCAGCTTTCCAGGGTTCGTCGGCACCATATATTTT
TRBJ1-2,-,-,TRBV18,CASSPDSMGGYTF,TGTGCCAGCTCACCGGACTCTATGGGAGGCTACACCTTC
TRBJ2-1,TRBD2,-,TRBV10-3,CAISPGLAEYNEQFF,TGTGCCATCAGCCCGGGACTAGCGGAATACAATGAGCAGTTCTTC
TRBJ2-1,TRBD2,-,TRBV11-3,CASSLQLAGPNEQFF,TGTGCCAGCAGCTTACAACTAGCGGGTCCGAATGAGCAGTTCTTC
TRBJ2-3,TRBD1,-,TRBV5-1,CASSLRGTGPDTQYF,TGCGCCAGCAGCTTGCGAGGGACAGGGCCAGATACGCAGTATTTT
TRBJ2-3,-,-,TRBV13,CASSPSRRDTQYF,TGTGCCAGCAGCCCGTCAAGGAGGGATACGCAGTATTTT
TRBJ2-4,-,-,TRBV30,CAWKAKNIQYF,TGTGCCTGGAAGGCCAAAAACATTCAGTACTTC
TRBJ1-1,-,once,TRBV14,CASSQERVNTEAFF,TGTGCCAGCAGCCAAGAACGGGTGAACACTGAAGCTTTCTTT
TRBJ1-1,-,few,TRBV4-2,CASREGVNTEAFF,TGTGCCAGCAGGGAAGGAGTGAACACTGAAGCTTTCTTT
TRBJ2-3,TRBD2,-,TRBV7-9,CASSLTGLAGLTSTDTQYF,TGTGCCAGCAGCTTAACAGGACTAGCGGGACTCACTAGCACAGATACGCAGTATTTT
TRBJ1-1,-,-,TRBV14,CGSGTAANTEAFF,TGCGGATCTGGGACCGCAGCGAACACTGAAGCTTTCTTT
TRBJ1-2,TRBD1,-,TRBV4-1,CASSQDEQGNYGYTF,TGCGCCAGCAGCCAAGATGAACAGGGGAACTATGGCTACACCTTC
TRBJ1-6,TRBD1,-,TRBV30,CACKGQDNSPLHF,TGTGCCTGCAAGGGACAGGATAATTCACCCCTCCACTTT
TRBJ2-2,-,-,TRBV10-3,CAMRASGELFF,TGTGCCATGAGGGCCTCGGGGGAGCTGTTTTTT
TRBJ1-2,-,-,TRBV27,CASSASINYGYTF,TGTGCCAGCTCTGCTTCAATTAACTATGGCTACACCTTC
TRBJ1-1,-,-,TRBV29-1,CSVGWGGNTEAFF,TGCAGCGTCGGGTGGGGGGGGAACACTGAAGCTTTCTTT
TRBJ2-1,-,once,TRBV9,CASSVLQTSHYNEQFF,TGTGCCAGCAGCGTACTACAAACCTCCCACTACAATGAGCAGTTCTTC
TRBJ1-4,-,-,TRBV6-1,CASSSGQYEKLFF,TGTGCCAGCAGTTCTGGGCAGTATGAAAAACTGTTTTTT
TRBJ1-1,TRBD1,once,TRBV10-3,CAISPGQPNTEAFF,TGTGCCATCAGTCCGGGACAGCCAAACACTGAAGCTTTCTTT
TRBJ2-7,-,few,TRBV6-1,CASSEATSYEQYF,TGTGCCAGCAGTGAAGCGACGTCTTACGAGCAGTACTTC
TRBJ2-5,-,-,TRBV18,CASSLSGQREETQYF,TGTGCCAGCTCACTTTCAGGACAACGGGAAGAGACCCAGTACTTC
TRBJ1-4,-,once,TRBV7-2,CASSAGGIGKKLFF,TGTGCCAGCAGCGCCGGAGGAATCGGGAAAAAACTGTTTTTT
TRBJ2-1,TRBD1,-,TRBV2,CASSGFGQGQAEQFF,TGTGCCAGCAGTGGTTTTGGACAGGGCCAAGCGGAGCAGTTCTTC
TRBJ1-2,-,-,TRBV29-1,CSVEGEGAYGYTF,TGCAGCGTTGAAGGAGAGGGCGCCTATGGCTACACCTTC
TRBJ1-2,-,-,TRBV11-2,CASSLARGANYGYTF,TGTGCCAGCAGCTTAGCGCGCGGGGCTAACTATGGCTACACCTTC
TRBJ1-1,TRBD1,once,TRBV19,CASRDDRGRTEAFF,TGTGCCAGTAGAGACGACAGGGGGCGGACTGAAGCTTTCTTT
TRBJ1-2,-,-,TRBV2,CASSDLGFPSRPGQLANYGYTF,TGTGCCAGCAGTGATTTGGGTTTTCCCTCACGCCCAGGACAGTTAGCTAACTATGGCTACACCTTC
TRBJ2-4,TRBD2,-,TRBV15,CATTWGSGISKNIQYF,TGTGCCACCACTTGGGGGAGCGGGATTTCCAAAAACATTCAGTACTTC